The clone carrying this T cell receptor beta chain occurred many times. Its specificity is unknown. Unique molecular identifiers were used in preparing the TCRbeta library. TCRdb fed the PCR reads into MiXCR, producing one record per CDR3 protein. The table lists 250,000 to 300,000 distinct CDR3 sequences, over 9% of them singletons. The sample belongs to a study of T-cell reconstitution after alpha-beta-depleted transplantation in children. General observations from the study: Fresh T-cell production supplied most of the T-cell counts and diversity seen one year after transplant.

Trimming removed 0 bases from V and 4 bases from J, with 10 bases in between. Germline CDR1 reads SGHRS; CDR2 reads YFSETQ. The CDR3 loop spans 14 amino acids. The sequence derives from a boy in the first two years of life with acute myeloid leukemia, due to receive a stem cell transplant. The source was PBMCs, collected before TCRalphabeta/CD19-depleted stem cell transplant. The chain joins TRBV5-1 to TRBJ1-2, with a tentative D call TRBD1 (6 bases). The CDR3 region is CASSLEGGPYGYTF. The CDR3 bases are TGCGCCAGCAGCTTGGAGGGGGGACCCTATGGCTACACCTTC.